The rows below give T cell receptor beta chains drawn from one sample of a study of Ad26.COV2.S vaccination and SARS-CoV-2 variants. Clones were read by immunoSEQ multiplex PCR, and TCRdb kept only the in-frame ones, dropping some. The sample records over 400,000 clones, roughly 88% being singletons. This sample comprised peripheral blood, obtained in a trial of Ad26.COV2.S vaccine versus placebo. The receptors derive from a person aged 18-60 years who received the Ad26.COV2.S COVID-19 vaccine or a placebo. The CDR3 runs from the conserved cysteine through the conserved F or W. Fields, in order: J gene, V gene, D gene, clone size, CDR3 DNA, CDR3 protein. D genes are given only for firm matches. A row's size may be missing; if present it is once, few, many or a size class.

>TRBJ2-3|TRBV2|TRBD2|.
TGTGCCAGCAGTGAATACGAGCGGGAGGCCGTAGATACGCAGTATTTT
CASSEYEREAVDTQYF
>TRBJ2-2|TRBV28|.|.
TGTGCCAGCCAAGGACGGACGACCGGGGAGCTGTTTTTT
CASQGRTTGELFF
>TRBJ2-7|TRBV15|.|few
TGTGCCACCAGCAGACCCCTTGGGACTTTCTACGAGCAGTACTTC
CATSRPLGTFYEQYF
>TRBJ2-7|TRBV18|TRBD1|.
TGTGCCAGCTCACCTCCTCCCATACGGACAGGGAAGTACGAGCAGTACTTC
CASSPPPIRTGKYEQYF
>TRBJ2-7|TRBV4-3|.|once
TGCGCCAGCAGCCAAGAAGTCGCGGGTTTGGACGAGCAGTACTTC
CASSQEVAGLDEQYF
>TRBJ1-5|TRBV14|.|.
TGTGCCAGCAGCCCCTCAGGCAGCAATCAGCCCCAGCATTTT
CASSPSGSNQPQHF
>TRBJ1-5|TRBV19|.|few
TGTGCCAGTAGTATAGGGGGCGATCAGCCCCAGCATTTT
CASSIGGDQPQHF
>TRBJ1-1|TRBV7-6|TRBD1|.
TGTGCCAGCAGCCCCCGATCGGACAGGGGATACACTGAAGCTTTCTTT
CASSPRSDRGYTEAFF
>TRBJ2-1|TRBV6-5|TRBD2|.
TGTGCCAGCAGCAGACGGGGACTAGAAAATGAGCAGTTCTTC
CASSRRGLENEQFF
>TRBJ2-1|TRBV4-3|.|.
TGCGCCAGCAGCCAAGAGAGCTGGGGCAATGAGCAGTTCTTC
CASSQESWGNEQFF
>TRBJ2-1|TRBV5-5|TRBD2|.
TGTGCCAGCAGCCCAACTAGCGGGCGCTACAATGAGCAGTTCTTC
CASSPTSGRYNEQFF
>TRBJ2-1|TRBV27|.|few
TGTGCCAGCAGTTTAGGGGGCGGTCCAAGCTCCTACAATGAGCAGTTCTTC
CASSLGGGPSSYNEQFF
>TRBJ2-7|TRBV9|.|.
TGTGCCAGCAGCGTAGGACCACGGGGGCTCGAGCAGTACTTC
CASSVGPRGLEQYF
>TRBJ1-1|TRBV27|.|.
TGTGCCAGCAGTACACTCCCAGGGTCGGGTGAAGCTTTCTTT
CASSTLPGSGEAFF
>TRBJ2-2|TRBV28|.|.
TGTGCCAGCATACCGGGACATCGCGGCGGGGAGCTGTTTTTT
CASIPGHRGGELFF
>TRBJ2-1|TRBV11-2|TRBD2|.
TGTGCCAGCAGCAGACTAGCGGCACTGAATGAGCAGTTCTTC
CASSRLAALNEQFF
>TRBJ1-4|TRBV5-4|.|.
TGTGCCAGCAGCTCGGGACCCAGGCGGGAAAAACTGTTTTTT
CASSSGPRREKLFF
>TRBJ2-1|TRBV30|.|.
TGTGCCTCCCTCCCCACTGAGGATGAGCAGTTCTTC
CASLPTEDEQFF
>TRBJ1-4|TRBV6-2/TRBV6-3|.|.
TGTGCCAGCAGCCTACCGGGGGCCACGGGGGATGAAAAACTGTTTTTT
CASSLPGATGDEKLFF
>TRBJ2-1|TRBV11-3|.|.
TGTGCCAGCAGCTTCACAGGCTACAATGAGCAGTTCTTC
CASSFTGYNEQFF
>TRBJ2-7|TRBV5-6|.|.
TGTGCCAGCAGCTTGTCTGAGTGGGGGAGGTACGAGCAGTACTTC
CASSLSEWGRYEQYF
>TRBJ2-3|TRBV2|.|.
TGTGCCAGCAGTGTTCAGACGGATACGCAGTATTTT
CASSVQTDTQYF
>TRBJ2-7|TRBV7-6|.|.
TGTGCCAGCAGCTTAGCTTACTCGGACGAGCAGTACTTC
CASSLAYSDEQYF
>TRBJ2-3|TRBV28|.|.
TGTGCCAGCAGTGGGGGATATCAGTACACAGATACGCAGTATTTT
CASSGGYQYTDTQYF
>TRBJ1-3|TRBV5-8|.|.
TGTGCCAGCAGGCTACCTGGGGACGGAAACACCATATATTTT
CASRLPGDGNTIYF
>TRBJ2-7|TRBV5-1|TRBD1|.
TGCGCCAGCAGCTTGGGGACAGGGAACTCCTACGAGCAGTACTTC
CASSLGTGNSYEQYF
>TRBJ1-1|TRBV29-1|.|.
TGCAGCGTTGAGGTTGCCAGGAACACTGAAGCTTTCTTT
CSVEVARNTEAFF
>TRBJ2-3|TRBV12-5|.|.
TGTGCTAGTGGCTTGGGGCAGGGGACAGATACGCAGTATTTT
CASGLGQGTDTQYF
>TRBJ2-1|TRBV27|TRBD2|once
TGTGCCAGCAGTTCTAGCGGGAGCAGTGATGAGCAGTTCTTC
CASSSSGSSDEQFF
>TRBJ2-5|TRBV24-1|TRBD1|.
TGTGCCACCAGTGATTTCCGGGACAGAGGACAGACCCAGTACTTC
CATSDFRDRGQTQYF
>TRBJ2-1|TRBV20-1|.|.
TGCAGCGGACGAGAGAACAATGAGCAGTTCTTC
CSGRENNEQFF
>TRBJ2-1|TRBV19|TRBD2|.
TGTGCCAGTAGTATATTGGGACTAGCGGGAAACAATGAGCAGTTCTTC
CASSILGLAGNNEQFF
>TRBJ2-7|TRBV13|.|.
TGTGCCAGCAGCCTCAGGCAGTCCTACGAGCAGTACTTC
CASSLRQSYEQYF
>TRBJ1-4|TRBV3-1/TRBV3-2|.|.
TGTGCCAGCAGCCAAGGGACTCCCAACGGGGTGGATGAAAAACTGTTTTTT
CASSQGTPNGVDEKLFF
>TRBJ2-7|TRBV2|.|.
TGTGCCAGCAGTGAATACGTCGTAGAGTGGGGGACCTACGAGCAGTACTTC
CASSEYVVEWGTYEQYF
>TRBJ2-7|TRBV3-1/TRBV3-2|TRBD2|.
TGTGCCAGCAGCCAATTTGGACTAGCTTCCGAGCAGTACTTC
CASSQFGLASEQYF
>TRBJ2-3|TRBV4-2|TRBD2|.
TGTGCCAGCAGCCAAGTAGCGGGAATCACAGATACGCAGTATTTT
CASSQVAGITDTQYF
>TRBJ2-7|TRBV5-1|.|.
TGCGCCAGCAGCTCGGACTTGGCGCGCTACGAGCAGTACTTC
CASSSDLARYEQYF
>TRBJ2-7|TRBV20-1|.|.
TGCAGTGCTGGGGGACTGTCAGTGGAATACTTC
CSAGGLSVEYF
>TRBJ1-1|TRBV10-3|.|.
TGTGCCACATCGCCAGGGTCGTGGGCTTTCTTT
CATSPGSWAFF
>TRBJ1-1|TRBV4-1|.|once
TGCGCCAGCAGCCAAGAGGAAATGACAGATATGAACACTGAAGCTTTCTTT
CASSQEEMTDMNTEAFF
>TRBJ2-7|TRBV29-1|.|.
TGCAGCGGCTTGGAGGGCGACGAGCAGTACTTC
CSGLEGDEQYF
>TRBJ1-2|TRBV27|.|once
TGTGCCAGCTCGCTCGTCGGGGCGGCGAGGAGTTATGGCTACACCTTC
CASSLVGAARSYGYTF
>TRBJ2-7|TRBV5-1|.|.
TGCGCCAGCAGCTTGACTCGCGGAACCTACGAGCAGTACTTC
CASSLTRGTYEQYF
>TRBJ1-1|TRBV28|.|few
TGTGCCAGCAGTTTAATCCCCTCGAACACTGAAGCTTTCTTT
CASSLIPSNTEAFF
>TRBJ2-6|TRBV6-5|.|.
TGTGCCAGTTCATTATCTTCTGGGGCCAACGTCCTGACTTTC
CASSLSSGANVLTF
>TRBJ2-1|TRBV28|.|.
TGTGCCAGCAGTCCCTCGGGGAGCTCCTACAATGAGCAGTTCTTC
CASSPSGSSYNEQFF
>TRBJ2-3|TRBV21-1|.|.
TGTGCCAGTGGGGATACGCAGTATTTT
CASGDTQYF
>TRBJ1-6|TRBV5-1|.|.
TGCGCCAGCAGCGACCGGGCCGGGGTGCGGAATTCACCCCTCCACTTT
CASSDRAGVRNSPLHF
>TRBJ2-3|TRBV28|.|once
TGTGCCAGCAGTGACGGGGGTTTGAGCACAGATACGCAGTATTTT
CASSDGGLSTDTQYF
>TRBJ1-5|TRBV28|TRBD1|.
TGTGCCAGCAGTTTTGGGACAGGGGGCCCTCAGCCCCAGCATTTT
CASSFGTGGPQPQHF
>TRBJ2-4|TRBV5-1|TRBD2|once
TGCGCCAGCAGCTTTAGCGGGAGAGCTCCAGGGAACATTCAGTACTTC
CASSFSGRAPGNIQYF
>TRBJ2-4|TRBV27|TRBD2|.
TGTGCCAGCAGTCTAGCGGGGGAAAACATTCAGTACTTC
CASSLAGENIQYF
>TRBJ2-5|TRBV7-3|TRBD2|.
TGTGCCAGCAGCAAAGATAGCGGGAGGGCCCCAGAGACCCAGTACTTC
CASSKDSGRAPETQYF
>TRBJ2-5|TRBV14|.|.
TGTGCCAGCAGCCGACTGTGGACAGCCCAAGAGACCCAGTACTTC
CASSRLWTAQETQYF
>TRBJ2-3|TRBV6-2/TRBV6-3|.|.
TGTGCCAGCAGTTATCTCCTCAGGGGTACTAGCACAGATACGCAGTATTTT
CASSYLLRGTSTDTQYF
>TRBJ2-7|TRBV7-9|.|.
TGTGCCAGCAGCTTAGCGGCGGGACATAGCTCCTACGAGCAGTACTTC
CASSLAAGHSSYEQYF
>TRBJ1-1|TRBV19|.|.
TGTGCCAGTAGTCCAGGGGCCGTCACTGAAGCTTTCTTT
CASSPGAVTEAFF
>TRBJ2-5|TRBV6-6|.|.
TGTGCCATCTCTCCTGGGGGAGAGACCCAGTACTTC
CAISPGGETQYF